Listed here are 2 T cell receptor beta chains from one sample, sequenced in a study of blood T cell repertoires in COVID-19. Measured with immunoSEQ multiplex PCR; TCRdb has only the in-frame clones, and not every one. The table shows about 210,000 clones, with roughly 85% occurring only once. Sequencing was performed on peripheral blood. The source of these receptors is a man aged 45-65 years with COVID-19, enrolled during active disease.

The rearrangement joins TRBV24-1 to TRBJ1-2, with TRBD1 matching over 7 bases. V shed 6 bases, J shed 4 bases, and the junction held 4 bases outside the gene matches. Germline V gene data show CDR1 as KGHDR and CDR2 as SFDVKD. The CDR3 is 13 amino acids. DNA for the CDR3: TGTGCCACCAGTCGTGAGGGGGCCTATGGCTACACCTTC. This translates into CATSREGAYGYTF.

The chain employs TRBV6-5 and TRBJ1-6, with TRBD1 identical over 8 bases. After removal of 8 bases from V and 6 bases from J, the junction contained 6 bases not matched to a gene. The CDR3 covers 14 residues. The V gene's germline CDR1 is MNHEY and CDR2 SVGAGI. The CDR3 region is CASLRGQGNSPLHF. The CDR3 nucleotides are TGTGCCAGCCTCAGGGGGCAAGGTAATTCACCCCTCCACTTT.